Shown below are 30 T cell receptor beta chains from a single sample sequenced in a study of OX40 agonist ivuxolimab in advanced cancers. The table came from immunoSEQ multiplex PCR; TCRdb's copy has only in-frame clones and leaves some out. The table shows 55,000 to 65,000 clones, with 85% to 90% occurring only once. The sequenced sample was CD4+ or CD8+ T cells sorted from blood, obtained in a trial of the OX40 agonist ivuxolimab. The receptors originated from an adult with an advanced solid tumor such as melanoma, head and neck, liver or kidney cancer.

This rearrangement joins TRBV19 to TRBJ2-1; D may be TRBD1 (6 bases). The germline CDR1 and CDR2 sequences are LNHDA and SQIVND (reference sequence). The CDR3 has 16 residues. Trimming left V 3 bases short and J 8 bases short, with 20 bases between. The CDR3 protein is CASSIPGVNGNDEQFF. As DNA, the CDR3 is TGTGCCAGTAGTATTCCAGGGGTCAATGGCAATGATGAGCAGTTCTTC.

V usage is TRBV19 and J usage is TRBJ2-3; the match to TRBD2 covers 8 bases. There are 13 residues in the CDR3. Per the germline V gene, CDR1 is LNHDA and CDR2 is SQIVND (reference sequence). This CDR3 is CASGSRGTDTQYF. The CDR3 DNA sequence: TGTGCGAGCGGGAGTAGGGGCACAGATACGCAGTATTTT.

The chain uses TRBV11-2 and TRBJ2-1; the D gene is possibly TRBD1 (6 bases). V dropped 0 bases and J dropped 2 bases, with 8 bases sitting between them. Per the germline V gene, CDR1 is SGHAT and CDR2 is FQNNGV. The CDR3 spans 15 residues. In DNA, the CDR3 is TGTGCCAGCAGCTTAGACAGGGGTACCTACAATGAGCAGTTCTTC. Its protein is CASSLDRGTYNEQFF.

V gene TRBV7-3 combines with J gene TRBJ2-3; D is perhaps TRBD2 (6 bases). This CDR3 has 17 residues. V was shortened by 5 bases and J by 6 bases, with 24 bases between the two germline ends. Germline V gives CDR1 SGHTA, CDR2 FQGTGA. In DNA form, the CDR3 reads TGTGCCAGCAGCGTAAACAATCCGGGACTCCCGGGGGATACGCAGTATTTT. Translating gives CASSVNNPGLPGDTQYF.

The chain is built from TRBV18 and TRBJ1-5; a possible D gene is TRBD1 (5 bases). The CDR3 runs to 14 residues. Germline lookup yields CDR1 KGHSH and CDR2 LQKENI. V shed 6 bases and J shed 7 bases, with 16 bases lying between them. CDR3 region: CASSDSNPGQPQHF. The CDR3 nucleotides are TGTGCCAGCTCTGACAGCAACCCTGGCCAGCCCCAGCATTTT.

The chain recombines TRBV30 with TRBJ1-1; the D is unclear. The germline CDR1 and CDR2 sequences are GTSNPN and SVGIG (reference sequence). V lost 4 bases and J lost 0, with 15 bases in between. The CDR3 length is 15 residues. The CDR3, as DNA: TGTGCCTGGAAGAGTGTACCGGGCATGAACACTGAAGCTTTCTTT. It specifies CAWKSVPGMNTEAFF.

DNA for the CDR3: TGTGCCGACGGGGCAACGAACACCGGGGAGCTGTTTTTT. Protein: CADGATNTGELFF. The chain carries TRBV2 and TRBJ2-2; TRBD1 or TRBD2 may be the D gene (5 bases each). Germline CDR1 SNHLY, CDR2 FYNNEI. This CDR3 spans 13 amino acids. Trimming took 11 bases from V and 0 from J, leaving 10 bases between them.

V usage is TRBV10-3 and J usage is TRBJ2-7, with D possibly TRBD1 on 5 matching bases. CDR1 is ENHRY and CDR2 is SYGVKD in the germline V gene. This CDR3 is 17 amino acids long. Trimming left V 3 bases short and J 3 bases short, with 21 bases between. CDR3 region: CAISDLVGSRVSYEQYF. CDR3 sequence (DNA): TGTGCCATCAGTGACCTGGTTGGTAGCAGGGTGAGCTACGAGCAGTACTTC.

CDR3 loop: CASRQGPYEQYF. The CDR3 nucleotides read TGTGCCAGCAGACAGGGCCCCTACGAGCAGTACTTC. The rearrangement uses TRBV2 and TRBJ2-7; possible D gene TRBD1, 6 bases. V dropped 6 bases and J dropped 2 bases, with 8 bases sitting between them. Per germline, CDR1 SNHLY and CDR2 FYNNEI. The CDR3 runs 12 residues.

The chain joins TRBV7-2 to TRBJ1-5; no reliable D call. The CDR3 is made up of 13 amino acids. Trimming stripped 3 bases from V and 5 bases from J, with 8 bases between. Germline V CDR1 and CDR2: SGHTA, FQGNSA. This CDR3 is CASSFGGHQPQHF. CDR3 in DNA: TGTGCCAGCAGCTTCGGCGGTCATCAGCCCCAGCATTTT. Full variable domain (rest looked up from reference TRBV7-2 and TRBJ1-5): GAGVSQSPSNKVTEKGKDVELRCDPISGHTALYWYRQSLGQGLEFLIYFQGNSAPDKSGLPSDRFSAERTGGSVSTLTIQRTQQEDSAVYLCASSFGGHQPQHFGDGTRLSIL.

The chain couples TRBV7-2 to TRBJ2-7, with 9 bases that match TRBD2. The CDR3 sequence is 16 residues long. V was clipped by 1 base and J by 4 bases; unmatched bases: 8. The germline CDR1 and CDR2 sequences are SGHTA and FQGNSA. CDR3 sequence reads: CASSLGRSGSGYEQYF. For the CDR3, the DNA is TGTGCCAGCAGCTTAGGGCGTAGCGGGAGCGGATACGAGCAGTACTTC.

The CDR3 nucleotides are TGTGCCAGCAGCCCACCTGCCTATGGCTACACCTTC. It is translated as CASSPPAYGYTF. The chain combines TRBV28 with TRBJ1-2; D is undetermined. V was pared by 6 bases and J by 4 bases, with 9 bases between. The CDR3 is 12 amino acids. Germline V lookup: CDR1 MDHEN, CDR2 SYDVKM.

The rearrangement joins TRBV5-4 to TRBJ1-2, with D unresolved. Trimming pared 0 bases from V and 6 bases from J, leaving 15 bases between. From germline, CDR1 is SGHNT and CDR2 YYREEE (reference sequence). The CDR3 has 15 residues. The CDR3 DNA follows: TGTGCCAGCAGCTTGGTTCGAACCCTAAGTCATGGCTACACCTTC. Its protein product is CASSLVRTLSHGYTF.

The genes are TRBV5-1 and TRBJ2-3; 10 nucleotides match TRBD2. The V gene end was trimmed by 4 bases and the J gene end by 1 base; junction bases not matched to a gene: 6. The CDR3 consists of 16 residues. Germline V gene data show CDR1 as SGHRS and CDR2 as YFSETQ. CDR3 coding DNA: TGCGCCAGCAGCCCAAGGACTAGCGGTGGCACAGATACGCAGTATTTT. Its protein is CASSPRTSGGTDTQYF. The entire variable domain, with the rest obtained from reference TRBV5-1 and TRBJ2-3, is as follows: KAGVTQTPRYLIKTRGQQVTLSCSPISGHRSVSWYQQTPGQGLQFLFEYFSETQRNKGNFPGRFSGRQFSNSRSEMNVSTLELGDSALYLCASSPRTSGGTDTQYFGPGTRLTVL.

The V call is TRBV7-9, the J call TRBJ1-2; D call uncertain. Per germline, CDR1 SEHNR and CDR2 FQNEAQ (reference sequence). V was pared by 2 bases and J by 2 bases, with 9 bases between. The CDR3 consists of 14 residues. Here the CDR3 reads CASSLTAQNYGYTF. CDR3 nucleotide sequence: TGTGCCAGCAGCTTAACGGCGCAGAACTATGGCTACACCTTC.

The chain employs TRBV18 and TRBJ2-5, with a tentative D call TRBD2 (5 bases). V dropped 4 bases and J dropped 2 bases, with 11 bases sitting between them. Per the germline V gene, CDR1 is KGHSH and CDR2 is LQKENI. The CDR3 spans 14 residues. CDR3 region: CASSLYRTQETQYF. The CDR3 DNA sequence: TGTGCCAGCTCACTTTACCGGACTCAAGAGACCCAGTACTTC. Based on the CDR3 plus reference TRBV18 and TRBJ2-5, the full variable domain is NAGVMQNPRHLVRRRGQEARLRCSPMKGHSHVYWYRQLPEEGLKFMVYLQKENIIDESGMPKERFSAEFPKEGPSILRIQQVVRGDSAAYFCASSLYRTQETQYFGPGTRLLVL.

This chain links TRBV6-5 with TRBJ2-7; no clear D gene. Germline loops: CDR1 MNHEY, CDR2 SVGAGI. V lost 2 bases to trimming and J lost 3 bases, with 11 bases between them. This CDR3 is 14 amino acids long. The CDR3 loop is CASSYGTQNYEQYF. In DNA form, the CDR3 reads TGTGCCAGCAGTTACGGCACCCAGAACTACGAGCAGTACTTC.

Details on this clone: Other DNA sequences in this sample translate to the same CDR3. The CDR3 protein is CASSSGQSYEQYF. The CDR3 bases are TGCGCCAGCAGCTCTGGACAGTCCTACGAGCAGTACTTC. This chain joins TRBV5-1 and TRBJ2-7; D is possibly TRBD1 (6 bases). Trimming removed 3 bases at V and 1 base at J, with 8 bases between. The CDR3 loop spans 13 amino acids. Germline V lookup: CDR1 SGHRS, CDR2 YFSETQ.

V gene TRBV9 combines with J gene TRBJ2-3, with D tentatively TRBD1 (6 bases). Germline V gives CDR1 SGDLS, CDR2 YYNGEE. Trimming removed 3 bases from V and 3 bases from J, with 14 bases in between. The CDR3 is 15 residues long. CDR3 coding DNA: TGTGCCAGCAGCGGCTCAGGGGTCCCGACAGATACGCAGTATTTT. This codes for CASSGSGVPTDTQYF.

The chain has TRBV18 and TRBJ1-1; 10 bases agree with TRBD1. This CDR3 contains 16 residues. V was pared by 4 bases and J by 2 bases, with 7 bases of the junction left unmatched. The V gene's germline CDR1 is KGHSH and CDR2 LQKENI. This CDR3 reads CASSRQSTGGNTEAFF. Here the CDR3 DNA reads TGTGCCAGCTCACGACAATCGACAGGGGGCAACACTGAAGCTTTCTTT.

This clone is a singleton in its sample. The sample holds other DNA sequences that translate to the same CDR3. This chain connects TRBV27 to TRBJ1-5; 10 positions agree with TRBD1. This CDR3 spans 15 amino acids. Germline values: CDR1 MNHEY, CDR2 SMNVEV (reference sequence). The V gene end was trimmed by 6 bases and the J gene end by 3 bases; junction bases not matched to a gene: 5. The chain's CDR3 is CASRPGTGVNQPQHF. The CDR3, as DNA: TGTGCCAGCAGACCCGGGACAGGGGTCAATCAGCCCCAGCATTTT.

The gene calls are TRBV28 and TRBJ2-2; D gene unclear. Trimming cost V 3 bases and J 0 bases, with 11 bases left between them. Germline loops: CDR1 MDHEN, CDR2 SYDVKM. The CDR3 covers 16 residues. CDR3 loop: CASSFPWQPNTGELFF. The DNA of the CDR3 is TGTGCCAGCAGTTTCCCTTGGCAGCCGAACACCGGGGAGCTGTTTTTT.

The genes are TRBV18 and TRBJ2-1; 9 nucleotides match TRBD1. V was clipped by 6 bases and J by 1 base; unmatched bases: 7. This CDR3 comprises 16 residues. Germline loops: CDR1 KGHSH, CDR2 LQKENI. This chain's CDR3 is CASSSGTGRSYNEQFF. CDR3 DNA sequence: TGTGCCAGCTCTTCAGGGACAGGGCGTTCCTACAATGAGCAGTTCTTC.

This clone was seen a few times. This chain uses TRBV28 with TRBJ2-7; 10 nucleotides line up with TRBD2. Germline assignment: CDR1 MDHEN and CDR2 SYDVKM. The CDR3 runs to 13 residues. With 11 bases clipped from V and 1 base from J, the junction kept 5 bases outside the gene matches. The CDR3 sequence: CAGQTSGSYEQYF. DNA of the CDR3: TGTGCCGGACAGACTAGCGGGTCCTACGAGCAGTACTTC.

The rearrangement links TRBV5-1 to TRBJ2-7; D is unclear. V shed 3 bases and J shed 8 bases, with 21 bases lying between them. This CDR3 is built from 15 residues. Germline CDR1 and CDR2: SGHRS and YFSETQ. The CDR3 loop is CASSSSRTSPGQQYF. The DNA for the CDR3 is TGCGCCAGCAGCTCCTCTAGGACCTCACCCGGGCAGCAGTACTTC.

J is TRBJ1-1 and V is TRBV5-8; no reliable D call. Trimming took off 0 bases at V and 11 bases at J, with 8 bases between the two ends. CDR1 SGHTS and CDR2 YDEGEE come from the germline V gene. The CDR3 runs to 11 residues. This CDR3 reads CASSLVSGAFF. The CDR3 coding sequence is TGTGCCAGCAGCTTGGTATCCGGGGCTTTCTTT. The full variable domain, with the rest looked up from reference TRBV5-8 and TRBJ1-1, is EAGVTQSPTHLIKTRGQQATLRCSPISGHTSVYWYQQALGLGLQFLLWYDEGEERNRGNFPPRFSGRQFPNYSSELNVNALELEDSALYLCASSLVSGAFFGQGTRLTVV.

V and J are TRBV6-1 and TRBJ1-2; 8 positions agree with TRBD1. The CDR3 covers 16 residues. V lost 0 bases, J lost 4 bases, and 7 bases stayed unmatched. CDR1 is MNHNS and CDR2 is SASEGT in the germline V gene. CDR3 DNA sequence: TGTGCCAGCAGTGAAGCGCCAGGGGGCGCATTCTATGGCTACACCTTC. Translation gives CASSEAPGGAFYGYTF.

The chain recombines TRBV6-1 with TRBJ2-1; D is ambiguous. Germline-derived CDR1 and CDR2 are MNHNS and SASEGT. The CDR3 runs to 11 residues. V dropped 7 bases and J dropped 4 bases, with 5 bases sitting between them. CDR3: CASTWYNEQFF. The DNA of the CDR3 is TGTGCCAGCACCTGGTACAATGAGCAGTTCTTC.

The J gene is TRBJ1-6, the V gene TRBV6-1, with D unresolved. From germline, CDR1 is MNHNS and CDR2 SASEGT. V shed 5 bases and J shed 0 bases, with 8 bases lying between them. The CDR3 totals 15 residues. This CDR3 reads CASSRWSSYNSPLHF. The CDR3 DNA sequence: TGTGCCAGCAGTAGATGGAGCTCCTATAATTCACCCCTCCACTTT.

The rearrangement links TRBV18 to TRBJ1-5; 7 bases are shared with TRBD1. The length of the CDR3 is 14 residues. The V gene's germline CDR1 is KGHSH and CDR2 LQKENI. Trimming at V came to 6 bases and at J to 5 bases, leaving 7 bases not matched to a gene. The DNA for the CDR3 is TGTGCCAGCTCCCCAGGGGGGGGACATCAGCCCCAGCATTTT. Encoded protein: CASSPGGGHQPQHF. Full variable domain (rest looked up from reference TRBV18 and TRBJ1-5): NAGVMQNPRHLVRRRGQEARLRCSPMKGHSHVYWYRQLPEEGLKFMVYLQKENIIDESGMPKERFSAEFPKEGPSILRIQQVVRGDSAAYFCASSPGGGHQPQHFGDGTRLSIL.